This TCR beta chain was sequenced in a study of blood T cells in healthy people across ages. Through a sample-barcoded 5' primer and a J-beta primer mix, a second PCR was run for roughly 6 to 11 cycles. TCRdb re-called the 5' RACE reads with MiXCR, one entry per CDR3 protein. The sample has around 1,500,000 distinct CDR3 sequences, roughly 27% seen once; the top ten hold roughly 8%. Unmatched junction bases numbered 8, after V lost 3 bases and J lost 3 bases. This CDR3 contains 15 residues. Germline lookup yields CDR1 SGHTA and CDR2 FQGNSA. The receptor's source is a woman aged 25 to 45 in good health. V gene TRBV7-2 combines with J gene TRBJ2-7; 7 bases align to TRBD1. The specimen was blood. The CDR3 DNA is TGTGCCAGCAGCTTTGCCGACAGGGTTCTCTACGAGCAGTACTTC. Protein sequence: CASSFADRVLYEQYF. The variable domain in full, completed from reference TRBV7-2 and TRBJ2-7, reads GAGVSQSPSNKVTEKGKDVELRCDPISGHTALYWYRQSLGQGLEFLIYFQGNSAPDKSGLPSDRFSAERTGGSVSTLTIQRTQQEDSAVYLCASSFADRVLYEQYFGPGTRLTVT.